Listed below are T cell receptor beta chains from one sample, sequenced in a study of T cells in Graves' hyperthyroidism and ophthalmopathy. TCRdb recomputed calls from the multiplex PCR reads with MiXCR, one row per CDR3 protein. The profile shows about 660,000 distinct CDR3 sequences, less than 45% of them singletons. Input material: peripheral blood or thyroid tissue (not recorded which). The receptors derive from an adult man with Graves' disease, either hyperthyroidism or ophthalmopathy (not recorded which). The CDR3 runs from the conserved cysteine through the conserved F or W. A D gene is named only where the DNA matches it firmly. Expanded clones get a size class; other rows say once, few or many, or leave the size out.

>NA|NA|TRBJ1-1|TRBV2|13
CAAHRLGNTEAFF
TGTGCCGCCCACCGGCTGGGGAACACTGAAGCTTTCTTT
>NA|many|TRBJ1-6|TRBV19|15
CASKPSTGRDSPLHF
TGTGCCAGTAAACCCTCCACAGGGAGGGATTCACCCCTCCACTTT
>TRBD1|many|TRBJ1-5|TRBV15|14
CATSLRQGDQPQHF
TGTGCCACCAGCCTCCGACAGGGGGATCAGCCCCAGCATTTT
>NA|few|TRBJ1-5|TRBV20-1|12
CSAYGRNQPQHF
TGCAGTGCGTATGGGAGGAATCAGCCCCAGCATTTT
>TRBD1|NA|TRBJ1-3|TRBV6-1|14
CASSPTGSENTIYF
TGTGCCAGCAGCCCGACAGGGTCTGAAAACACCATATATTTT
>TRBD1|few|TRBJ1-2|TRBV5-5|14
CASSPGQAFYGYTF
TGTGCCAGCAGTCCGGGACAGGCCTTCTATGGCTACACCTTC
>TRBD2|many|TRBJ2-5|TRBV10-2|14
CASSEAGGKETQYF
TGCGCCAGCAGTGAGGCGGGGGGGAAAGAGACCCAGTACTTC
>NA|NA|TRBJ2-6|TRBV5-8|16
CASSLPRGRGANVLTF
TGTGCCAGCAGTTTACCACGGGGAAGGGGGGCCAACGTCCTGACTTTC
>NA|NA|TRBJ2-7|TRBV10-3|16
CAISYPRGREKIEQYF
TGTGCCATCAGCTATCCCCGGGGCAGGGAAAAGATTGAGCAGTACTTC
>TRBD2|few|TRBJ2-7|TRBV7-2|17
CASSHPSGRARAYEQYF
TGTGCCAGCAGCCACCCTAGCGGGAGAGCTAGGGCCTACGAGCAGTACTTC
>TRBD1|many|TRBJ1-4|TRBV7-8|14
CASSLTGQAGKLFF
TGTGCCAGCAGCTTAACGGGACAGGCAGGAAAACTGTTTTTT
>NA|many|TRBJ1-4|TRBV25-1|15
CASSERSRGNEKLFF
TGTGCCAGCAGTGAGAGGTCCCGTGGGAATGAAAAACTGTTTTTT
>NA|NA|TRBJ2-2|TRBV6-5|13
CATGWANTGELFF
TGTGCCACCGGTTGGGCGAACACCGGGGAGCTGTTTTTT
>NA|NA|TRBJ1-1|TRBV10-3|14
CAITLSDRITEAFF
TGTGCCATCACCCTTTCCGACAGGATCACTGAAGCTTTCTTT
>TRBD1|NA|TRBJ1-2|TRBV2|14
CASSEVGQGFGYTF
TGTGCCAGCAGTGAAGTGGGACAGGGTTTTGGCTACACCTTC
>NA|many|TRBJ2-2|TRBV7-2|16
CASSFRLPTGTGELFF
TGTGCCAGCAGCTTCCGGCTTCCTACCGGCACCGGGGAGCTGTTTTTT
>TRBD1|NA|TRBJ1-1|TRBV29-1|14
CSVEGQGTVSEAFF
TGCAGCGTTGAAGGGCAGGGGACAGTCTCTGAAGCTTTCTTT
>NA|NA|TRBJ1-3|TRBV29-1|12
CSVDRDGSTIYF
TGCAGCGTTGATAGGGACGGAAGCACCATATATTTT
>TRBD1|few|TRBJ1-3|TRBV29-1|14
CSASGQASGNTIYF
TGCAGCGCCTCCGGACAGGCCTCTGGAAACACCATATATTTT
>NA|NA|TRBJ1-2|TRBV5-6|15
CASSLGVFGDYGYTF
TGTGCCAGCAGCTTGGGGGTGTTCGGCGACTATGGCTACACCTTC
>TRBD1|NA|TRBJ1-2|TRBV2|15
CASSEIMAGGDGYTF
TGTGCCAGCAGTGAAATTATGGCAGGGGGGGATGGCTACACCTTC
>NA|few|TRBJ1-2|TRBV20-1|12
CSASQDMDGYTF
TGCAGTGCTAGTCAGGACATGGACGGCTACACCTTC
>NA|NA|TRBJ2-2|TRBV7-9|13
CASSRRGAGELFF
TGTGCCAGCAGCCGTCGGGGCGCCGGGGAGCTGTTTTTT
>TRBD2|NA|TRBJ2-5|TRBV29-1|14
CSSSGTSGSETQYF
TGCAGCAGCTCCGGGACTAGCGGGTCGGAGACCCAGTACTTC
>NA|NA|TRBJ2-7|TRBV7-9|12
CASSSVGREQYF
TGTGCCAGCAGCTCCGTTGGCCGGGAGCAGTACTTC
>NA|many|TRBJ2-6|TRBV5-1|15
CASSRDGTGANVLTF
TGCGCCAGCAGCAGGGACGGAACTGGGGCCAACGTCCTGACTTTC
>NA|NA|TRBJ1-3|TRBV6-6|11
CATDSGNTIYF
TGTGCAACAGACTCTGGAAACACCATATATTTT
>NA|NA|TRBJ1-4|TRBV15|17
CATSSRPRGATNEKLFF
TGTGCCACCAGCAGTCGGCCCCGTGGGGCAACTAATGAAAAACTGTTTTTT